The rows below give T cell receptor beta chains drawn from one sample of a study of CD8 T cells in ankylosing spondylitis. TCRdb re-analysed the 5' RACE reads in MiXCR, keeping a single row per CDR3 protein. The sample records 250,000 or so distinct CDR3 sequences, approximately 20% being singletons. Source material: blood, either unsorted or a sorted T cell fraction (not recorded which). These receptors were taken from a male donor with ankylosing spondylitis or in good health (not recorded which). CDR3s include the opening cysteine and the closing phenylalanine or tryptophan. Clone size is shown for a subset of rows, as once, few, many or a class of expanded clone.

size	V	J	CDR3
many	TRBV20-1	TRBJ2-7	CSAGRTGTSAYEQYF
-	TRBV27	TRBJ2-1	CASSSHSGSLANEQFF
many	TRBV28	TRBJ2-5	CASSWTSGTQETQYF
-	TRBV27	TRBJ2-7	CASSLGRGVYEQYF
-	TRBV5-1	TRBJ2-3	CASTLEGVGTDTQYF
-	TRBV9	TRBJ2-1	CASSVAPGTSAHNEQFF
-	TRBV19	TRBJ2-1	CASSTPGQGTLAGSYNEQFF
-	TRBV29-1	TRBJ1-1	CSVKGTVNTEAFF
few	TRBV15	TRBJ2-2	CATSVTGSYTGELFF
-	TRBV20-1	TRBJ2-2	CSARPIAGVGTGELFF
many	TRBV12-3/TRBV12-4	TRBJ2-7	CASSLNQGPYEQYF
-	TRBV29-1	TRBJ2-7	CSVAGGLNYEQYF
-	TRBV4-1	TRBJ2-7	CASSQASGGRYEQYF
-	TRBV4-1	TRBJ2-7	CASSQGGGAAYEQYF
-	TRBV4-3	TRBJ2-1	CASSQETGNSYNEQFF
-	TRBV20-1	TRBJ2-7	CSASLAGSGEQYF
-	TRBV29-1	TRBJ2-3	CSVVSGPDTQYF
-	TRBV11-2	TRBJ2-3	CASSFGTGGTDTQYF
-	TRBV3-1	TRBJ2-7	CASSHFPETYEQYF
few	TRBV19	TRBJ2-3	CACGPTSTDTQYF
once	TRBV6-2/TRBV6-3	TRBJ2-1	CASSYEWSSYNEQFF
few	TRBV29-1	TRBJ2-5	CSVEPQEGQETQYF
-	TRBV5-1	TRBJ2-7	CASSLFLGSGEQYF
-	TRBV20-1	TRBJ2-1	CSANRGLYNEQFF
many	TRBV28	TRBJ2-7	CASSPTTWAHYEQYF
-	TRBV6-2/TRBV6-3	TRBJ2-6	CASSYGFSGANVLTF
-	TRBV29-1	TRBJ2-1	CSVEIRNYNEQFF
few	TRBV9	TRBJ2-7	CASSVEHTSYEQYF
few	TRBV20-1	TRBJ2-7	CSADGTDSSYEQYF
many	TRBV5-1	TRBJ1-1	CASSVDRGRMNTEAFF
few	TRBV7-2	TRBJ2-5	CASSLPLADTLNSYQETQYF
few	TRBV7-6	TRBJ1-1	CASSLAGQEKNTEAFF
few	TRBV27	TRBJ1-1	CATADVGTGLLNTEAFF
many	TRBV6-5	TRBJ2-5	CASSHGLAGGETQYF
-	TRBV15	TRBJ1-1	CATSRESAEAFF
many	TRBV5-1	TRBJ2-7	CASSLGDRGHEQYF
few	TRBV19	TRBJ1-5	CASSIGLGQPQHF
few	TRBV12-3/TRBV12-4	TRBJ2-3	CASSFGPSRYTDTQYF
-	TRBV7-8	TRBJ1-3	CASSRTVYPGDTIYF
few	TRBV25-1	TRBJ2-7	CASKAGGPEQYF
-	TRBV7-3	TRBJ2-7	CASSLTGGAEQYF
-	TRBV12-3/TRBV12-4	TRBJ2-1	CASDGRASGNEQFF
many	TRBV27	TRBJ1-5	CASGRTGANQPQHF
few	TRBV9	TRBJ2-7	CASSVSGGLTYEQYF
-	TRBV5-1	TRBJ2-7	CASSLTGTSVYEQYF